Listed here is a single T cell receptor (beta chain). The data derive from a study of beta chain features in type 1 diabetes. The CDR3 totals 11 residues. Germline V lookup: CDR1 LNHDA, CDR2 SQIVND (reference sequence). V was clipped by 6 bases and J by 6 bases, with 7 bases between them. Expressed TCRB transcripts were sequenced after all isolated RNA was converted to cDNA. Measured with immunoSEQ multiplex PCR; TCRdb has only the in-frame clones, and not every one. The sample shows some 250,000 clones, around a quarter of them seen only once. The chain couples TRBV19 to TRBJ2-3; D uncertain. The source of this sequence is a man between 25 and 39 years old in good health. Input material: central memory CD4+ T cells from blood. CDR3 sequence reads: CASSARDTQYF. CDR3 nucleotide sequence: TGTGCCAGTAGCGCCCGCGATACGCAGTATTTT.